The entry below describes one T cell receptor (beta chain). What it recognizes is unknown. With 0 bases clipped from V and 8 bases from J, the junction kept 2 bases outside the gene matches. From germline, CDR1 is MRHNA and CDR2 SNTAGT. CDR3 size: 14 residues. These data originate in a study of identical twins. Notes on the study in general: Insertions were reduced in abundant cord blood beta clonotypes but not in memory repertoires. Zero-insertion analyses could be partly confounded by invariant MAIT and iNKT cells.

A single record per CDR3 protein comes from TCRdb applying MiXCR to the 5' RACE reads. Found here are 410,000 or so distinct CDR3 sequences, under 20% of them singletons; the top ten hold less than 15%. The chain combines TRBV6-4 with TRBJ2-4, with TRBD1 identical over 9 bases. Source material: naive T cells sorted from blood. The sequence was collected from a man in his forties or fifties in good health. CDR3 protein: CASSDSGDRDIQYF. The CDR3 nucleotides are TGTGCCAGCAGTGACTCCGGGGACAGGGACATTCAGTACTTC.